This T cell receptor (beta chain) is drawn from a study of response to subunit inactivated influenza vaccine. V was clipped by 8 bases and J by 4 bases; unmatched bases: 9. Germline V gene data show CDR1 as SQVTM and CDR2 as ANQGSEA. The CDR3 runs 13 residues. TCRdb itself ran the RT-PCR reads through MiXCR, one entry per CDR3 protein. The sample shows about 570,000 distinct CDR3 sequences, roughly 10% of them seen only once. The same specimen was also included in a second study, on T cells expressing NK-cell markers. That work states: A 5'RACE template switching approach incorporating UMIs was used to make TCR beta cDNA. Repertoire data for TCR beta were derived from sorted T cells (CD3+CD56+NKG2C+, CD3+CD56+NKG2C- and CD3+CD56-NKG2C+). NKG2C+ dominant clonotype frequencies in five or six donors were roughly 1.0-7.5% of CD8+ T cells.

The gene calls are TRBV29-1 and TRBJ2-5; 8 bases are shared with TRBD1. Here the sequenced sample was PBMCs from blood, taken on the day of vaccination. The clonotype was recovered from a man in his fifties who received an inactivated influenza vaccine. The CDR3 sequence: CSLGQVVGETQYF. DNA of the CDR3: TGCAGCCTGGGACAGGTGGTTGGAGAGACCCAGTACTTC.